The clone carrying this T cell receptor beta chain was seen repeatedly, ten times or more. Germline values: CDR1 SGHTA, CDR2 FQGNSA. Trimming left V 5 bases short and J 3 bases short, with 8 bases between. The length of the CDR3 is 12 residues. A second roughly 6 to 12 cycle PCR used barcoded and J-beta primers. TCRdb independently ran MiXCR on the 5' RACE reads; one entry per CDR3 protein. The data show fewer than 900,000 distinct CDR3 sequences, more than 40% seen once. This sample stems from a study of blood T cells in healthy people across ages. The sequence was obtained from a woman aged 60-70 years in good health. Source material: blood. The chain employs TRBV7-2 and TRBJ2-7; D gene unclear. CDR3 in amino acids: CASSRPGYEQYF. Written as DNA, the CDR3 is TGTGCCAGCAGCCGCCCAGGCTACGAGCAGTACTTC.